The next 23 T cell receptor beta chains were all read from a single sample in a study of T-cell reconstitution after alpha-beta-depleted transplantation in children. Preparation of the TCRbeta library was carried out with unique molecular identifiers. One entry per CDR3 protein, called by TCRdb with MiXCR from the PCR reads. The sample has approximately 240,000 distinct CDR3 sequences; 8% to 10% are singletons. Specimen: PBMCs from the stem cell graft donor, collected from the stem cell graft. The receptors were gathered from a human donor who donated a stem cell graft to a child with acute lymphoblastic leukemia.

The chain carries TRBV5-6 and TRBJ2-7; 7 bases fit TRBD1. This CDR3 spans 13 amino acids. The V and J ends lost 1 base and 5 bases, in that order; junction bases with no gene match: 3. Germline assignment: CDR1 SGHDT and CDR2 YYEEEE. The chain's CDR3 is CASSLNRGHEQYF. CDR3 nucleotides: TGTGCCAGCAGCTTGAACAGGGGCCACGAGCAGTACTTC.

V is TRBV20-1 and J is TRBJ2-3; D tentatively reads TRBD1 or TRBD2 (6 bases each). The germline CDR1 and CDR2 sequences are DFQATT and SNEGSKA (reference sequence). The CDR3 spans 16 residues. Trimming removed 4 bases from V and 3 bases from J, with 20 bases in between. The CDR3 is CSATKRGVGMTDTQYF. CDR3 DNA: TGCAGTGCTACGAAGAGGGGGGTTGGGATGACAGATACGCAGTATTTT.

This chain connects TRBV4-2 to TRBJ1-6; a weak D match, TRBD1 (5 bases). The ends were cut back, 4 bases at V and 0 bases at J, with 19 bases in the middle. The germline V gene has CDR1 LGHNA and CDR2 YNFKEQ. The CDR3 covers 19 residues. The CDR3 is CASSLRFGTGSSYNSPLHF. The CDR3 region has the DNA TGTGCCAGCAGCCTGCGATTCGGGACGGGGAGCTCCTATAATTCACCCCTCCACTTT.

This chain joins TRBV7-8 and TRBJ1-1; D is undetermined. The V and J ends lost 5 bases and 8 bases respectively, with 15 bases between them. The CDR3 is 13 residues long. Germline V gene data show CDR1 as SGHVS and CDR2 as FQNEAQ. CDR3 in DNA: TGTGCCAGCAGCCACCCTTCGGCCGGGGAAGCTTTCTTT. Translated, it gives CASSHPSAGEAFF.

This clonotype came up a few times. The chain joins TRBV5-1 to TRBJ1-1; tentative D call: TRBD1 (5 bases). Per germline, CDR1 SGHRS and CDR2 YFSETQ. V lost 1 base, J lost 3 bases, and 13 bases lay in between. This CDR3 is built from 15 residues. The CDR3 sequence is CASSLSDRTYTEAFF. The CDR3 DNA follows: TGCGCCAGCAGCTTGTCCGACAGAACCTACACTGAAGCTTTCTTT.

This clonotype was seen repeatedly, ten times or more. The rearrangement links TRBV3-1 to TRBJ2-3, with 11 bases fitting TRBD2. Looked up from germline, CDR1 is LGHDT and CDR2 is YNNKEL (reference sequence). V gave up 4 bases and J gave up 0 bases; unmatched junction bases: 3. CDR3 length: 16 amino acids. CDR3 nucleotides: TGTGCCAGCAGCCGCCGACTAGCGGGGAGCACAGATACGCAGTATTTT. This gives the protein CASSRRLAGSTDTQYF.

This clonotype came up a few times. The chain carries TRBV29-1 and TRBJ1-1; tentative D call: TRBD1 (5 bases). Trimming shortened V by 2 bases and J by 1 base, and 11 bases separated the two germline ends. The germline V gene encodes CDR1 SQVTM and CDR2 ANQGSEA. The CDR3 consists of 14 residues. The CDR3 loop is CSVEPDSQNTEAFF. CDR3 sequence (DNA): TGCAGCGTTGAACCAGACAGTCAGAACACTGAAGCTTTCTTT.

The chain employs TRBV7-8 and TRBJ2-6; a possible D gene is TRBD2 (6 bases). The CDR3 runs 20 residues. V lost 5 bases, J lost 4 bases, and 27 bases lay in between. CDR1 and CDR2 from the germline V gene are SGHVS and FQNEAQ. CDR3 loop: CASSTGKVPRGFSGANVLTF. CDR3 bases: TGTGCCAGCAGCACGGGGAAGGTTCCGCGGGGCTTTTCGGGGGCCAACGTCCTGACTTTC.

This clonotype was detected many times. The J gene is TRBJ1-5, the V gene TRBV6-5; D may be TRBD1 (6 bases). Looked up from germline, CDR1 is MNHEY and CDR2 is SVGAGI. Trimming pared 0 bases from V and 6 bases from J, leaving 12 bases between. This CDR3 comprises 15 residues. DNA for the CDR3: TGTGCCAGCAGTTACTCGTACAGGGTTTCTCAGCCCCAGCATTTT. It codes for CASSYSYRVSQPQHF.

This clonotype was observed at least ten times. This chain uses TRBV5-1 with TRBJ2-3, with D possibly called TRBD1 or TRBD2 (5 bases each). Trimming removed 2 bases from V and 2 bases from J, with 15 bases in between. Per germline, CDR1 SGHRS and CDR2 YFSETQ. This CDR3 has 16 amino acids. The CDR3 is CASSFLGERITDTQYF. The CDR3, as DNA: TGCGCCAGCAGCTTCCTGGGGGAGCGGATCACAGATACGCAGTATTTT.

This clonotype has a count of ten or more. This chain connects TRBV10-1 to TRBJ1-2; 7 bases line up with TRBD1. The CDR3 contains 14 residues. From germline, CDR1 is WNHNN and CDR2 SYGVQD (reference sequence). The junction had 2 bases not matched to a gene; V was cut back by 0 bases and J by 4 bases. CDR3 loop: CASSESDRAYGYTF. The CDR3 coding sequence is TGCGCCAGCAGTGAGTCCGACAGGGCCTATGGCTACACCTTC.

V and J are TRBV2 and TRBJ1-6, with 10 positions matching TRBD1. Germline CDR1 and CDR2: SNHLY and FYNNEI. V lost 7 bases, J lost 7 bases, and 7 bases stayed unmatched. The CDR3 consists of 15 residues. CDR3 nucleotide sequence: TGTGCCAGCAACCTCGGGACAGGGGTGAATTCACCCCTCCACTTT. Protein sequence: CASNLGTGVNSPLHF.

On this clonotype: This sequence may be a read error, since a much larger clone differs from it by one base. The rearrangement joins TRBV5-1 to TRBJ2-7; possibly TRBD1 or TRBD2 for D (5 bases each). CDR1 and CDR2 (germline): SGHRS, YFSETQ. The CDR3 is 18 amino acids. The DNA of the CDR3 is TGCGCCAGCATCTTGTGGGACCTTAGGGCCCGCAGCTCCTACGAGCAGTACTTC. Protein product: CASILWDLRARSSYEQYF.

This chain connects TRBV29-1 to TRBJ2-1; unclear D gene. Germline CDR1 SQVTM, CDR2 ANQGSEA. CDR3 size: 13 residues. The ends were cut back, 5 bases at V and 1 base at J, with 9 bases in the middle. The DNA of the CDR3 is TGCAGCGTTAGGCCCTTGTCCTACAATGAGCAGTTCTTC. This sequence encodes CSVRPLSYNEQFF.

The rearrangement links TRBV30 to TRBJ2-7; 11 bases align to TRBD1. Germline trimming cut 4 bases from V and 6 bases from J; bases unmatched to any gene: 8. In germline, CDR1 is GTSNPN, CDR2 SVGIG (reference sequence). CDR3 length equals 14 residues. The CDR3 coding sequence is TGTGCCTGGACTTGGACAGGGGGCGCGGGCGAGCAGTACTTC. Protein product: CAWTWTGGAGEQYF.

This clonotype has a count of ten or more. The rearrangement uses TRBV27 and TRBJ2-7, with a tentative D call TRBD2 (5 bases). The CDR3 spans 12 residues. Trimming removed 8 bases from V and 4 bases from J, with 12 bases in between. Germline V lookup: CDR1 MNHEY, CDR2 SMNVEV (reference sequence). The CDR3 nucleotides read TGTGCCAGCGTGGTTGAGGGATACGAGCAGTACTTC. It encodes CASVVEGYEQYF.

The chain has TRBV5-2 and TRBJ1-5; TRBD1 is the table's D call and was not checked against the DNA. TRBV5-2 is deemed a pseudogene. The CDR3 has 17 amino acids. The CDR3 DNA follows: TGTGCCATGGGCCCCGGGCTCCGGGGCGGGGGCAATCAGCCCCAGCATTTT. Protein sequence: CAMGPGLRGGGNQPQHF.

The chain uses TRBV6-1 and TRBJ2-2, with 8 bases lining up with TRBD2. The CDR3 sequence is 18 residues long. Germline V lookup: CDR1 MNHNS, CDR2 SASEGT. J lost 3 bases, V lost 5 bases, and 14 bases had no gene match. CDR3 bases: TGTGCCAGCAGTAAACGGGGCCTTACGGGGGGGGACACCGGGGAGCTGTTTTTT. Translation gives CASSKRGLTGGDTGELFF.

The J gene is TRBJ2-5, the V gene TRBV3-1; the D gene could be TRBD1 or TRBD2 (5 bases each). This CDR3 is built from 17 residues. CDR1 LGHDT and CDR2 YNNKEL come from the germline V gene (reference sequence). The ends were cut back, 5 bases at V and 0 bases at J, with 19 bases in the middle. The CDR3 loop is CASSFHTGTSDQETQYF. CDR3 coding DNA: TGTGCCAGCAGCTTTCACACCGGGACCTCCGACCAAGAGACCCAGTACTTC.

This clonotype appeared many times. The J gene is TRBJ2-7, the V gene TRBV9; D is unclear. CDR1 is SGDLS and CDR2 is YYNGEE in the germline V gene. The CDR3 sequence is 15 residues long. The V end was cut by 4 bases, the J end by 5 bases, with 19 bases between. DNA for the CDR3: TGTGCCAGCAGCCCTCCGGGTCGTCAAACCCACGAGCAGTACTTC. This sequence encodes CASSPPGRQTHEQYF. The full variable domain, completed using reference TRBV9 and TRBJ2-7, is DSGVTQTPKHLITATGQRVTLRCSPRSGDLSVYWYQQSLDQGLQFLIQYYNGEERAKGNILERFSAQQFPDLHSELNLSSLELGDSALYFCASSPPGRQTHEQYFGPGTRLTVT.

This clonotype was seen at least ten times. This chain connects TRBV29-1 to TRBJ2-1; tentatively, D is TRBD1 (5 bases). V was shortened by 4 bases and J by 9 bases, with 25 bases between the two germline ends. The CDR3 has 16 residues. The germline V gene encodes CDR1 SQVTM and CDR2 ANQGSEA. The CDR3 reads CSVAYLLSTGQGEQFF. The CDR3 DNA follows: TGCAGCGTTGCTTATCTTTTGTCGACGGGCCAGGGTGAGCAGTTCTTC.

To note about this clonotype: A read error may be the cause here, since a much bigger clone is one base away. The CDR3 DNA follows: TGTGCCAGCTCACCCCGACAACAAGGGACCCAGTACTTC. Translating gives CASSPRQQGTQYF. This chain uses TRBV18 with TRBJ2-5; D gene ambiguous. The CDR3 is made up of 13 amino acids. Germline CDR1 is KGHSH and CDR2 is LQKENI. The whole variable domain, filled in from reference TRBV18 and TRBJ2-5, reads NAGVMQNPRHLVRRRGQEARLRCSPMKGHSHVYWYRQLPEEGLKFMVYLQKENIIDESGMPKERFSAEFPKEGPSILRIQQVVRGDSAAYFCASSPRQQGTQYFGPGTRLLVL.

This clonotype came up a few times. V is TRBV12-5 and J is TRBJ1-2, with D uncertain. The CDR3 has 14 residues. Trimming cost V 0 bases and J 3 bases, with 8 bases left between them. The germline CDR1 and CDR2 sequences are LGHNT and FRNRAP. In nucleotides, the CDR3 is TGTGCTAGTGGTTTGGTAACAGCGTACTATGGCTACACCTTC. It specifies CASGLVTAYYGYTF.